One and the same sample provided the 26 T cell receptor beta chains below, sequenced in a study of cytomegalovirus exposure and HLA in healthy donors. Data came from immunoSEQ multiplex PCR; TCRdb stores just in-frame clones and leaves some out. This sample yields about 150,000 clones, of which just under 90% are seen a single time; around 5.9% belongs to the top ten. The sample consisted of PBMCs. These receptors were collected from a young woman in good health and CMV-seropositive.

The J gene is TRBJ1-2, the V gene TRBV28; 7 bases map to TRBD1. CDR3 length equals 16 residues. Germline lookup yields CDR1 MDHEN and CDR2 SYDVKM. J lost 4 bases, V lost 5 bases, and 13 bases had no gene match. The CDR3 nucleotides are TGTGCCAGCAGTAACAATCTACAGGGGATCGTCTATGGCTACACCTTC. Amino acid sequence: CASSNNLQGIVYGYTF.

The CDR3 DNA reads TGTGCCAGCAGTGACTCGCAGCGGGGGGGCCTCTACGAGCAGTACTTC. It is translated as CASSDSQRGGLYEQYF. This chain connects TRBV6-4 to TRBJ2-7; TRBD2 agrees at 10 bases. Germline V CDR1 and CDR2: MRHNA, SNTAGT. The junction had 5 bases not matched to a gene; V was cut back by 0 bases and J by 3 bases. This CDR3 region has 16 residues.

The chain combines TRBV13 with TRBJ2-1, with 12 nucleotides matching TRBD2. Germline assignment: CDR1 PRHDT and CDR2 FYEKMQ (reference sequence). CDR3 size: 17 residues. V trimming: 4 bases; J trimming: 2 bases; junction bases outside the gene matches: 6. CDR3 DNA: TGTGCCAGCAGCTCCCCGACTAGCGGGGGACCCTACAATGAGCAGTTCTTC. As protein: CASSSPTSGGPYNEQFF. The full variable domain, in which reference TRBV13 and TRBJ2-1 provide the parts outside the CDR3, is AAGVIQSPRHLIKEKRETATLKCYPIPRHDTVYWYQQGPGQDPQFLISFYEKMQSDKGSIPDRFSAQQFSDYHSELNMSSLELGDSALYFCASSSPTSGGPYNEQFFGPGTRLTVL.

The rearrangement joins TRBV7-6 to TRBJ2-2, with 10 positions matching TRBD2. Germline-derived CDR1 and CDR2 are SGHVS and FNYEAQ. This CDR3 is built from 17 residues. J was trimmed by 5 bases and V by 0 bases; bases with no gene match: 6. The CDR3 sequence is CASSLAASGSWTGELFF. In nucleotides, the CDR3 is TGTGCCAGCAGCTTAGCGGCTAGCGGGAGCTGGACCGGGGAGCTGTTTTTT.

V is TRBV9 and J is TRBJ2-7; TRBD1 agrees at 8 bases. This CDR3 has 14 amino acids. The V segment lost 4 bases and the J segment 5 bases; nucleotides outside the gene matches: 8. Germline V gives CDR1 SGDLS, CDR2 YYNGEE. The CDR3 sequence: CASSQGAQTNEQYF. CDR3 DNA sequence: TGTGCCAGCAGCCAGGGGGCACAAACTAACGAGCAGTACTTC.

The chain combines TRBV18 with TRBJ1-4, with 10 bases aligning to TRBD1. The V gene end was trimmed by 3 bases and the J gene end by 7 bases; junction bases not matched to a gene: 5. The CDR3 covers 15 residues. Germline V gene lookup returns CDR1 KGHSH and CDR2 LQKENI. The CDR3 sequence is CASSPPGDRGEKLFF. The CDR3 coding sequence is TGTGCCAGCTCACCCCCGGGGGACAGGGGTGAAAAACTGTTTTTT. The entire variable domain, with the rest obtained from reference TRBV18 and TRBJ1-4, is as follows: NAGVMQNPRHLVRRRGQEARLRCSPMKGHSHVYWYRQLPEEGLKFMVYLQKENIIDESGMPKERFSAEFPKEGPSILRIQQVVRGDSAAYFCASSPPGDRGEKLFFGSGTQLSVL.

The rearrangement links TRBV10-3 to TRBJ1-2; 7 positions match TRBD1. V lost 2 bases, J lost 3 bases, and 0 bases stayed unmatched. The germline V gene encodes CDR1 ENHRY and CDR2 SYGVKD. The CDR3 is 13 amino acids. The CDR3 spells CAISEGQDYGYTF. For the CDR3, the DNA is TGTGCCATCAGTGAGGGACAGGACTATGGCTACACCTTC.

This chain connects TRBV27 to TRBJ2-7; tentative D call: TRBD1 (6 bases). Germline CDR1 MNHEY, CDR2 SMNVEV (reference sequence). CDR3 size: 14 residues. V gave up 4 bases and J gave up 2 bases, with 12 bases separating them. CDR3 in amino acids: CASSWAGQTYEQYF. For the CDR3, the DNA is TGTGCCAGCAGTTGGGCCGGACAGACCTACGAGCAGTACTTC.

The chain couples TRBV5-1 to TRBJ2-1, with 12 positions matching TRBD2. The CDR3 totals 14 residues. Germline assignment: CDR1 SGHRS and CDR2 YFSETQ. J gave up 7 bases and V 5 bases, and 4 bases lay outside the gene matches. As DNA, the CDR3 is TGCGCCAGCAGTGGGACTAGCGGGCCGAATGAGCAGTTCTTC. Its protein product is CASSGTSGPNEQFF.

In the case of this clone: The junction departs from germline at one end; a sequencing error may be responsible. The gene calls are TRBV9 and TRBJ1-1, with D perhaps TRBD1 (6 bases). The CDR3 sequence is 15 residues long. The germline gives CDR1 SGDLS, CDR2 YYNGEE. This CDR3 reads CASSVEGHTNPEAFF. The CDR3 nucleotides are TGTGCCAGCAGCGTAGAGGGACATACGAACCCTGAAGCTTTCTTT.

The J gene is TRBJ2-2, the V gene TRBV5-1, with D possibly being TRBD1 (6 bases). CDR3 length equals 14 residues. CDR1 is SGHRS, CDR2 YFSETQ, per germline. Trimming removed 6 bases from V and 3 bases from J, with 12 bases in between. The CDR3: CASIQGPDTGELFF. CDR3 nucleotides: TGCGCCAGCATTCAGGGGCCGGACACCGGGGAGCTGTTTTTT. Complete variable domain (other parts from reference TRBV5-1 and TRBJ2-2): KAGVTQTPRYLIKTRGQQVTLSCSPISGHRSVSWYQQTPGQGLQFLFEYFSETQRNKGNFPGRFSGRQFSNSRSEMNVSTLELGDSALYLCASIQGPDTGELFFGEGSRLTVL.

For the CDR3, the DNA is TGTGCCAGTAGTATCCCAGGAGGGACGAACACTGAAGCTTTCTTT. This translates into CASSIPGGTNTEAFF. The chain employs TRBV19 and TRBJ1-1; a possible D gene is TRBD1 (5 bases). CDR3 length: 15 amino acids. Trimming pared 3 bases from V and 1 base from J, leaving 12 bases between. Germline V lookup: CDR1 LNHDA, CDR2 SQIVND (reference sequence). The variable domain in full, completed from reference TRBV19 and TRBJ1-1, reads DGGITQSPKYLFRKEGQNVTLSCEQNLNHDAMYWYRQDPGQGLRLIYYSQIVNDFQKGDIAEGYSVSREKKESFPLTVTSAQKNPTAFYLCASSIPGGTNTEAFFGQGTRLTVV.

The chain joins TRBV6-1 to TRBJ1-1; weak D call: TRBD1 (6 bases). Germline CDR1 is MNHNS and CDR2 is SASEGT. This CDR3 is built from 15 residues. Trimming pared 6 bases from V and 5 bases from J, leaving 19 bases between. The CDR3 nucleotides are TGTGCCAGCAGAGATCCACAAGGGGGGGGGACTGAAGCTTTCTTT. Translation gives CASRDPQGGGTEAFF.

V is TRBV13 and J is TRBJ2-5, with D possibly matching TRBD2 (6 bases). Trimming took 3 bases from V and 6 from J, leaving 20 bases between them. This CDR3 contains 16 residues. Looked up from germline, CDR1 is PRHDT and CDR2 is FYEKMQ (reference sequence). The CDR3 nucleotides are TGTGCCAGCAGCTTTAGGCCGGGACTGATGAGAAAGACCCAGTACTTC. It specifies CASSFRPGLMRKTQYF. The complete variable domain, with remaining parts taken from reference TRBV13 and TRBJ2-5, reads AAGVIQSPRHLIKEKRETATLKCYPIPRHDTVYWYQQGPGQDPQFLISFYEKMQSDKGSIPDRFSAQQFSDYHSELNMSSLELGDSALYFCASSFRPGLMRKTQYFGPGTRLLVL.

This chain uses TRBV11-1 with TRBJ2-1; tentative D call: TRBD2 (6 bases). Trimming removed 6 bases from V and 7 bases from J, with 13 bases in between. Per germline, CDR1 SGHAT and CDR2 FQDESV (reference sequence). CDR3 length: 13 amino acids. The CDR3 DNA follows: TGTGCCAGCAGTAAGAGACTAGGGAATGAGCAGTTCTTC. Its translation: CASSKRLGNEQFF.

This chain joins TRBV4-1 and TRBJ1-6; D possibly corresponds to TRBD1 (6 bases). The CDR3 is 16 residues long. With 1 base removed from V and 8 bases from J, the gap between germline ends came to 15 bases. The germline V gene has CDR1 MGHRA and CDR2 YSYEKL. The CDR3 DNA sequence: TGCGCCAGCAGCCAAGTAGGGGGAAGGCGGGATTCACCCCTCCACTTT. Protein sequence: CASSQVGGRRDSPLHF.

The V gene is TRBV5-4, the J gene TRBJ2-3; D might be TRBD2 (6 bases). Germline V gene lookup returns CDR1 SGHNT and CDR2 YYREEE (reference sequence). This CDR3 contains 12 residues. V lost 4 bases, J lost 7 bases, and 10 bases lay in between. In nucleotides, the CDR3 is TGTGCCAGCAGCGCGGGACTGAATACGCAGTATTTT. It encodes CASSAGLNTQYF.

The rearrangement links TRBV7-2 to TRBJ1-2; D possibly corresponds to TRBD1 (5 bases). The CDR3 extends over 15 amino acids. V lost 5 bases and J 5 bases, leaving 18 bases between the germline ends. CDR1 is SGHTA and CDR2 is FQGNSA in the germline V gene. This CDR3 reads CASSDSGGGGYGYTF. The CDR3 region has the DNA TGTGCCAGCAGCGATAGCGGGGGTGGGGGATATGGCTACACCTTC. Combining the CDR3 with reference TRBV7-2 and TRBJ1-2 gives the whole variable domain GAGVSQSPSNKVTEKGKDVELRCDPISGHTALYWYRQSLGQGLEFLIYFQGNSAPDKSGLPSDRFSAERTGGSVSTLTIQRTQQEDSAVYLCASSDSGGGGYGYTFGSGTRLTVV.

This clone was counted a few times. The chain joins TRBV28 to TRBJ2-7; 7 bases match TRBD1. The CDR3 is 14 residues long. After removal of 4 bases from V and 6 bases from J, the junction contained 9 bases not matched to a gene. Germline-derived CDR1 and CDR2 are MDHEN and SYDVKM. The CDR3 protein is CASSSAGTEAEQYF. Written as DNA, the CDR3 is TGTGCCAGCAGTTCGGCCGGGACAGAAGCCGAGCAGTACTTC.

J is TRBJ2-7 and V is TRBV29-1, with 10 bases lining up with TRBD2. This CDR3 has 15 residues. The junction had 13 bases not matched to a gene; V was cut back by 4 bases and J by 7 bases. Germline lookup yields CDR1 SQVTM and CDR2 ANQGSEA. The CDR3 DNA follows: TGCAGCGTTGCTGGTTTCGCTAGCGGGAGTTATGAGCAGTACTTC. Encoded protein: CSVAGFASGSYEQYF.

The chain carries TRBV28 and TRBJ2-3, with D possibly matching TRBD1 (6 bases). The CDR3 has 14 amino acids. CDR1 and CDR2 from the germline V gene are MDHEN and SYDVKM. The ends were cut back, 7 bases at V and 2 bases at J, with 13 bases in the middle. The CDR3 sequence is CASNQGWDTDTQYF. In nucleotides, the CDR3 is TGTGCCAGCAATCAGGGGTGGGACACAGATACGCAGTATTTT.

The chain couples TRBV27 to TRBJ1-2; D is unresolved. This CDR3 comprises 11 residues. The V and J ends lost 8 bases and 8 bases respectively, with 12 bases between them. Germline V gives CDR1 MNHEY, CDR2 SMNVEV (reference sequence). The CDR3 protein is CASGSGVGYTF. Here the CDR3 DNA reads TGTGCCAGCGGGTCCGGGGTAGGCTACACCTTC.

The V call is TRBV20-1, the J call TRBJ2-5; no clear D gene. Germline CDR1 reads DFQATT; CDR2 reads SNEGSKA (reference sequence). The CDR3 has 11 amino acids. Trimming stripped 2 bases from V and 5 bases from J, with 6 bases between. The CDR3, as DNA: TGCAGTGCTAGATTCGGGGAGACCCAGTACTTC. It translates to CSARFGETQYF.

The chain uses TRBV25-1 and TRBJ2-5; the match to TRBD1 covers 9 bases. Germline assignment: CDR1 MGHDK and CDR2 SYGVNS. The ends lost 3 bases at V and 3 bases at J; junction bases unmatched: 5. The CDR3 has 15 amino acids. DNA for the CDR3: TGTGCCAGCAGTGATTCTGGGACAGGGAAAGAGACCCAGTACTTC. This gives the protein CASSDSGTGKETQYF.

This chain uses TRBV2 with TRBJ2-7; 10 positions agree with TRBD1. This CDR3 comprises 14 residues. V lost 9 bases and J lost 1; bases outside the gene matches: 6. Germline CDR1 and CDR2: SNHLY and FYNNEI. Written as DNA, the CDR3 is TGTGCCAGTACGAAGGGACAGGGGTCCTACGAGCAGTACTTC. Translation: CASTKGQGSYEQYF.

This chain joins TRBV6-1 and TRBJ2-5, with D possibly being TRBD1 (6 bases). This CDR3 spans 15 amino acids. The germline V gene encodes CDR1 MNHNS and CDR2 SASEGT. Trimming removed 6 bases from V and 5 bases from J, with 19 bases in between. CDR3 protein: CASREQGSLGETQYF. The CDR3 DNA reads TGTGCCAGCAGGGAACAGGGATCCCTAGGGGAGACCCAGTACTTC.